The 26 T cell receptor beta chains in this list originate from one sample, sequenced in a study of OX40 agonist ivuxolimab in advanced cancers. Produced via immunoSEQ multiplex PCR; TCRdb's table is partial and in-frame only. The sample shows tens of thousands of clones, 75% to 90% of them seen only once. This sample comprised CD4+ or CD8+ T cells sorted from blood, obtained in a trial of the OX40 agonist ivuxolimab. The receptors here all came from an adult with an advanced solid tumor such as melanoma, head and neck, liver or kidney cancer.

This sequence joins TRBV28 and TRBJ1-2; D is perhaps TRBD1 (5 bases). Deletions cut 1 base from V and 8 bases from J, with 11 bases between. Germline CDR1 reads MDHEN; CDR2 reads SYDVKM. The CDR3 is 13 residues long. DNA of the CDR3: TGTGCCAGCAGTTTATCGGGACTGGGGGGCTACACCTTC. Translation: CASSLSGLGGYTF.

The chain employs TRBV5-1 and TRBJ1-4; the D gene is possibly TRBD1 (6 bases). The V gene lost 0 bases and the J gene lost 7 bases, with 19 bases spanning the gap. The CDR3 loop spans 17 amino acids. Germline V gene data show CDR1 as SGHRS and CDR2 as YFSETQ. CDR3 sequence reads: CASSLESVGGNGEKLFF. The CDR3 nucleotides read TGCGCCAGCAGCTTGGAGTCCGTCGGGGGCAACGGTGAAAAACTGTTTTTT.

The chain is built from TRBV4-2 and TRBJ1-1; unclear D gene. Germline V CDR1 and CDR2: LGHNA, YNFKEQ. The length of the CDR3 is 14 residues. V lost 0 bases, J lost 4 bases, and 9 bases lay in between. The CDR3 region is CASSQEGGSTEAFF. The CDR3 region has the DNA TGTGCCAGCAGCCAAGAAGGTGGGAGCACTGAAGCTTTCTTT.

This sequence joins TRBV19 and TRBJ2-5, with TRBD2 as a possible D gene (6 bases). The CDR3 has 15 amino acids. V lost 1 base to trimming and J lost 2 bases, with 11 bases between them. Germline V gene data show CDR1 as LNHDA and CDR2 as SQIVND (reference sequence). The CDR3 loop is CASSIGGVGQETQYF. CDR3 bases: TGTGCCAGTAGTATAGGGGGGGTTGGGCAAGAGACCCAGTACTTC.

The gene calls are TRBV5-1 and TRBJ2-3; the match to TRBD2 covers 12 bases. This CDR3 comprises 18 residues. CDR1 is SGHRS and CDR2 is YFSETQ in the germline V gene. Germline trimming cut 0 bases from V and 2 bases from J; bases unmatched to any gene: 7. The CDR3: CASSLASTSGGSTDTQYF. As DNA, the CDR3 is TGCGCCAGCAGCTTGGCCTCGACTAGCGGGGGTTCCACAGATACGCAGTATTTT.

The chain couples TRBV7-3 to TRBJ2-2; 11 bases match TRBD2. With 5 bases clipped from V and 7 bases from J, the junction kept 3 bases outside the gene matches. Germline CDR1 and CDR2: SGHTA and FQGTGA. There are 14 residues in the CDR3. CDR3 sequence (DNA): TGTGCCAGCAGCCATGGACTAGCGGGCGGGGAGCTGTTTTTT. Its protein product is CASSHGLAGGELFF.

CDR3 DNA: TGTGCCAGCAGTCCCCGGGGCCCAAAAGAGACCCAGTACTTC. Protein: CASSPRGPKETQYF. The chain joins TRBV6-5 to TRBJ2-5; possibly TRBD1 or TRBD2 for D (5 bases each). CDR3 length: 14 amino acids. CDR1 MNHEY and CDR2 SVGAGI come from the germline V gene. Trimming pared 5 bases from V and 3 bases from J, leaving 13 bases between.

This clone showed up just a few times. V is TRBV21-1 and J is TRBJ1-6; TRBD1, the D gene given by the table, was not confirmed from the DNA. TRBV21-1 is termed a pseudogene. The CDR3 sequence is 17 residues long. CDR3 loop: CASSSKGRQAPDSPLHF. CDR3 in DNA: TGTGCCAGCAGCTCCAAGGGAAGACAGGCCCCGGATTCACCCCTCCACTTT.

CDR3 loop: CASSPGRAEYNEQFF. Written as DNA, the CDR3 is TGTGCCAGCAGCCCGGGGAGGGCGGAGTACAATGAGCAGTTCTTC. The J gene is TRBJ2-1, the V gene TRBV5-5, with TRBD2 identical over 7 bases. CDR1 and CDR2 (germline): SGHKS, YYEKEE (reference sequence). J was trimmed by 4 bases and V by 4 bases; bases with no gene match: 8. The CDR3 runs 15 residues.

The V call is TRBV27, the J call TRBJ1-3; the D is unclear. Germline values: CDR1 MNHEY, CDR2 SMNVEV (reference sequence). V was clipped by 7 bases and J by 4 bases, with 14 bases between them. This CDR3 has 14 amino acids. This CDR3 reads CASKVRWTGNTIYF. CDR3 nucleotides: TGTGCCAGCAAGGTGAGATGGACGGGAAACACCATATATTTT.

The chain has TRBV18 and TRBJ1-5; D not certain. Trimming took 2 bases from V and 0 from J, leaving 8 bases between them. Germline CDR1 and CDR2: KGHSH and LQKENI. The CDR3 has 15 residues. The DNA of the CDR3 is TGTGCCAGCTCACCAACGGTTAATAGCAATCAGCCCCAGCATTTT. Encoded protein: CASSPTVNSNQPQHF.

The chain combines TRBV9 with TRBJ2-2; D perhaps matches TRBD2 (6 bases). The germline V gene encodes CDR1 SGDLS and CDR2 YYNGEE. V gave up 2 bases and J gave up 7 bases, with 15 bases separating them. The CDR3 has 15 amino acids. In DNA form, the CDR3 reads TGTGCCAGCAGCGTTCGACTAGGGGCAGTCGGGGAGCTGTTTTTT. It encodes CASSVRLGAVGELFF.

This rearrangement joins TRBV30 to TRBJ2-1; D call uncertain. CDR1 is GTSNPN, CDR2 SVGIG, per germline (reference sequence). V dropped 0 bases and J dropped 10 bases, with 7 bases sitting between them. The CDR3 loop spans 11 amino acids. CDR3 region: CAWSVALEQFF. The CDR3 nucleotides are TGTGCCTGGAGTGTGGCCCTCGAGCAGTTCTTC. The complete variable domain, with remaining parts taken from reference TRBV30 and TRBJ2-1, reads SQTIHQWPATLVQPVGSPLSLECTVEGTSNPNLYWYRQAAGRGLQLLFYSVGIGQISSEVPQNLSASRPQDRQFILSSKKLLLSDSGFYLCAWSVALEQFFGPGTRLTVL.

CDR3 DNA: TGTGCCAGCAGTTACGAGCAGGGCTCAGATACGCAGTATTTT. Protein product: CASSYEQGSDTQYF. The chain links TRBV6-5 to TRBJ2-3; perhaps TRBD1 as D (5 bases). CDR1 is MNHEY, CDR2 SVGAGI, per germline. V was clipped by 2 bases and J by 4 bases, with 10 bases between them. This CDR3 region has 14 residues.

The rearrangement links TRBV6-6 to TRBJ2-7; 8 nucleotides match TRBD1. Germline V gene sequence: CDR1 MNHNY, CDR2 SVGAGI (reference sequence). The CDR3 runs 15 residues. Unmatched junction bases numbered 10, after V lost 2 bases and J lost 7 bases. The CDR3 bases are TGTGCCAGCAGTTACGACGCGGCCAGGGGGCTTGAGCAGTACTTC. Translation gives CASSYDAARGLEQYF.

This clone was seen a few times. Written as DNA, the CDR3 is TGTGCCAGCAGTCCCACGACAGGGAAGATGGACAATGAGCAGTTCTTC. It codes for CASSPTTGKMDNEQFF. This chain links TRBV6-6 with TRBJ2-1; 7 nucleotides align to TRBD1. The germline CDR1 and CDR2 sequences are MNHNY and SVGAGI (reference sequence). The trim removed 5 bases at V and 5 bases at J, leaving 12 bases unmatched. The CDR3 contains 16 residues.

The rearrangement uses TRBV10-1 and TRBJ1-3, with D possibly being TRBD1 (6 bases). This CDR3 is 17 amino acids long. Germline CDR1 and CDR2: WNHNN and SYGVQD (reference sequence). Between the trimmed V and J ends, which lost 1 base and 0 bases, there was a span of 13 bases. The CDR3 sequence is CASSELVGTNSGNTIYF. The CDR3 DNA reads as TGCGCCAGCAGTGAGTTGGTCGGGACAAACTCTGGAAACACCATATATTTT.

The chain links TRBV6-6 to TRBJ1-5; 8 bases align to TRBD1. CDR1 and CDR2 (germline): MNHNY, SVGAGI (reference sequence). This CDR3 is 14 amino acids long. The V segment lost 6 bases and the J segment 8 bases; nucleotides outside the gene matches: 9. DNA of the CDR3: TGTGCCAGCAGGGGGACAGGCATTTTAGAGCCCCAGCATTTT. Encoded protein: CASRGTGILEPQHF.

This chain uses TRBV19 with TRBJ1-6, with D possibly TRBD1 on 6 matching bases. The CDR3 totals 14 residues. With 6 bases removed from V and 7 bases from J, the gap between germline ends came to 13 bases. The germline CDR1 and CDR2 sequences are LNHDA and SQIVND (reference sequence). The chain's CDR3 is CASRSRGKNSPLHF. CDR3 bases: TGTGCCAGTAGATCCAGGGGAAAAAATTCACCCCTCCACTTT.

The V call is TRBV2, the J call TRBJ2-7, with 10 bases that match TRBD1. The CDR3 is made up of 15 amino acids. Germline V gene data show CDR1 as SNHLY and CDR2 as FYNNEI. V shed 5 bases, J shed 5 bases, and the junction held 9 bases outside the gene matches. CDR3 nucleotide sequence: TGTGCCAGCAGTCAAAGGACAGGGGGTTATGACGAGCAGTACGTC. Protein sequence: CASSQRTGGYDEQYV.

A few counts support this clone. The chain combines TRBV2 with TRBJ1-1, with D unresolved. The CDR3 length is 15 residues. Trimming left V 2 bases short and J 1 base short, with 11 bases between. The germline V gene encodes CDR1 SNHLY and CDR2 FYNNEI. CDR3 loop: CASSERDNKNTEAFF. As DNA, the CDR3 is TGTGCCAGCAGTGAAAGGGATAATAAGAACACTGAAGCTTTCTTT. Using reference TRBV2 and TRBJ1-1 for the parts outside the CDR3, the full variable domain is EPEVTQTPSHQVTQMGQEVILRCVPISNHLYFYWYRQILGQKVEFLVSFYNNEISEKSEIFDDQFSVERPDGSNFTLKIRSTKLEDSAMYFCASSERDNKNTEAFFGQGTRLTVV.

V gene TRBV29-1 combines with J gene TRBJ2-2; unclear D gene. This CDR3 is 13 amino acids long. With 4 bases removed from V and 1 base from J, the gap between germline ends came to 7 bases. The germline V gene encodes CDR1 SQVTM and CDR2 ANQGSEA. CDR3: CSVAGRNTGELFF. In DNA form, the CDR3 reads TGCAGCGTTGCCGGACGGAACACCGGGGAGCTGTTTTTT.

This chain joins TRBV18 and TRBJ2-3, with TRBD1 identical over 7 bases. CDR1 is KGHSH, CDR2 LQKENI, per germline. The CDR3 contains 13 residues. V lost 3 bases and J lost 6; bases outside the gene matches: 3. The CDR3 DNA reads TGTGCCAGCTCACCGACAGGGCGGGATACGCAGTATTTT. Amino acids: CASSPTGRDTQYF. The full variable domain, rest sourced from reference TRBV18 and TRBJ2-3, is NAGVMQNPRHLVRRRGQEARLRCSPMKGHSHVYWYRQLPEEGLKFMVYLQKENIIDESGMPKERFSAEFPKEGPSILRIQQVVRGDSAAYFCASSPTGRDTQYFGPGTRLTVL.

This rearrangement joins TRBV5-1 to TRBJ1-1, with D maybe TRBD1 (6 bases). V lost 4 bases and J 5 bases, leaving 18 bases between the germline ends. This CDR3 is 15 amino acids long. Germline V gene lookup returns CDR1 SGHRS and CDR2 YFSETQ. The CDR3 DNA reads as TGCGCCAGCAGCCCCGTGGGGCAGGGGAAGACTGAAGCTTTCTTT. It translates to CASSPVGQGKTEAFF.

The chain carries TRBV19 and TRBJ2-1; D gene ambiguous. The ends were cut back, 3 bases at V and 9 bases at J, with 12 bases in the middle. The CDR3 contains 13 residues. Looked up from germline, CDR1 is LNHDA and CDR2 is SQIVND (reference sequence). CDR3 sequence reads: CASSITDNVEQFF. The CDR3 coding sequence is TGTGCCAGTAGTATTACAGATAATGTTGAGCAGTTCTTC.

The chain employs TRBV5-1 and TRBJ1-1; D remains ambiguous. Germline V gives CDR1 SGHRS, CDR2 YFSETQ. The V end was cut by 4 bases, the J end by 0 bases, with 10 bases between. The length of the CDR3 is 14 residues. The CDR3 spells CASSTDGMNTEAFF. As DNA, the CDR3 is TGCGCCAGCAGCACGGACGGGATGAACACTGAAGCTTTCTTT.